Listed below are T cell receptor beta chains from one sample, sequenced in a study of T cells in Graves' hyperthyroidism and ophthalmopathy. A single record per CDR3 protein comes from TCRdb applying MiXCR to the multiplex PCR reads. The table includes about 710,000 distinct CDR3 sequences, about a sixth detected once. Sequencing used blood. All receptors derive from a man between 18 and 29 years old with Graves' hyperthyroidism. The CDR3 runs from the conserved cysteine through the conserved F or W. A D gene is named only where the DNA matches it firmly. Size tells how often a clone was seen (once, few, many) or the class of an expanded clone, and some rows leave it out.

clone_size	v_call	d_call	j_call	cdr3_aa	cdr3_nt
-	TRBV30	TRBD1	TRBJ2-2	CAWSPRTGRTGEPFF	TGTGCCTGGAGTCCACGGACAGGGCGGACCGGGGAGCCGTTTTTT
many	TRBV3-1	TRBD2	TRBJ2-5	CASRRAGGGETQYF	TGTGCCAGCAGGAGAGCGGGAGGCGGGGAGACCCAGTACTTC
few	TRBV6-2/TRBV6-3	-	TRBJ2-7	CASGVRLVSYEQYF	TGTGCCAGCGGGGTTCGACTAGTGTCCTACGAGCAGTACTTC
-	TRBV6-2/TRBV6-3	-	TRBJ2-5	CASSTRVTQYF	TGTGCCAGCAGCACCCGGGTGACCCAGTACTTC
few	TRBV12-3/TRBV12-4	-	TRBJ2-5	CASGKDGRQETQYF	TGTGCCAGCGGAAAGGACGGCCGACAAGAGACCCAGTACTTC
many	TRBV7-9	-	TRBJ2-5	CASSLEGIETQYF	TGTGCCAGCAGCTTAGAGGGAATTGAGACCCAGTACTTC
-	TRBV30	-	TRBJ2-1	CAWSVQHGYNEQFF	TGTGCCTGGAGTGTTCAACACGGTTACAATGAGCAGTTCTTC
few	TRBV7-8	TRBD1	TRBJ2-5	CASSLSRTGGGGETQYF	TGTGCCAGCAGCTTATCGCGGACAGGCGGTGGTGGAGAGACCCAGTACTTC
many	TRBV12-3/TRBV12-4	-	TRBJ2-3	CASSTAGVVAPDTQYF	TGTGCCAGCAGTACCGCAGGGGTGGTAGCGCCAGATACGCAGTATTTT
many	TRBV20-1	TRBD1	TRBJ2-5	CSALDRAQETQYF	TGCAGTGCGTTAGACAGGGCCCAAGAGACCCAGTACTTC
few	TRBV18	TRBD2	TRBJ2-1	CASSPPGLAGLNEQFF	TGTGCCAGCTCACCACCCGGACTAGCGGGACTCAATGAGCAGTTCTTC
-	TRBV7-3	-	TRBJ1-5	CASSFGPQDYQPQHF	TGTGCCAGCAGCTTTGGCCCACAGGATTATCAGCCCCAGCATTTT
-	TRBV6-1	-	TRBJ2-1	CASRLGENEQFF	TGTGCCAGCAGGCTCGGGGAGAATGAGCAGTTCTTC
-	TRBV2	-	TRBJ1-4	CASSRIQGLGEKLFF	TGTGCCAGCAGCCGAATACAGGGTTTGGGTGAAAAACTGTTTTTT
many	TRBV7-9	-	TRBJ2-1	CASSLQNNEQFF	TGTGCCAGCAGCTTACAGAACAATGAGCAGTTCTTC
-	TRBV20-1	-	TRBJ2-3	CSARSSGVNIRTDTQYF	TGCAGTGCTAGAAGTTCGGGAGTGAATATTCGGACAGATACGCAGTATTTT
few	TRBV7-4	-	TRBJ1-1	CASSLGPGYTEAFF	TGTGCCAGCAGCTTAGGACCAGGGTACACTGAAGCTTTCTTT
-	TRBV5-4	-	TRBJ2-2	CASSQDWEAGELFF	TGTGCCAGCAGCCAGGACTGGGAGGCCGGGGAGCTGTTTTTT
many	TRBV2	-	TRBJ2-1	CASRPDGTQYNEQFF	TGTGCCAGCAGGCCTGACGGGACTCAATACAATGAGCAGTTCTTC
many	TRBV18	-	TRBJ2-1	CASSPQRNEQFF	TGTGCCAGCTCACCACAGAGAAATGAGCAGTTCTTC
-	TRBV6-2/TRBV6-3	TRBD1	TRBJ2-7	CASSYGGQIYKQYF	TGTGCCAGCAGTTACGGGGGACAGATCTACAAGCAGTACTTC
many	TRBV29-1	-	TRBJ2-7	CSVAAVQDEQYF	TGCAGCGTTGCGGCCGTCCAGGACGAGCAGTACTTC
few	TRBV5-5	-	TRBJ2-1	CASSNPRAATYNEQFF	TGTGCCAGCAGCAATCCCAGGGCCGCAACCTACAATGAGCAGTTCTTC
-	TRBV7-7	TRBD1	TRBJ2-5	CASSYSGTGGQETQYF	TGTGCTAGCAGTTACTCGGGGACAGGGGGTCAAGAGACCCAGTACTTC
few	TRBV4-3	-	TRBJ2-1	CASSQEWGSQHEQFF	TGCGCCAGCAGCCAAGAATGGGGGAGTCAGCATGAGCAGTTCTTC
few	TRBV7-2	TRBD2	TRBJ2-5	CASSRRTSGSGGQETQYF	TGTGCCAGCAGCCGACGGACTAGCGGGAGTGGCGGGCAAGAGACCCAGTACTTC
few	TRBV27	-	TRBJ2-3	CASSSLRSTADTQYF	TGTGCCAGCAGTTCCTTAAGGTCTACGGCAGATACGCAGTATTTT
many	TRBV11-2	-	TRBJ2-2	CASSLRRDGELFF	TGTGCCAGCAGCCTCCGACGGGACGGGGAGCTGTTTTTT
-	TRBV5-6	-	TRBJ1-5	CASSFFGRNQPQHF	TGTGCCAGCAGCTTTTTCGGGAGGAATCAGCCCCAGCATTTT
-	TRBV2	-	TRBJ2-1	CASKTGRPNNEQFF	TGTGCCAGCAAGACAGGCCGACCTAACAATGAGCAGTTCTTC
few	TRBV5-1	-	TRBJ1-1	CASSTGLLNTEAFF	TGCGCCAGCAGCACGGGACTGCTGAACACTGAAGCTTTCTTT
many	TRBV12-3/TRBV12-4	-	TRBJ2-7	CASGSGGSYEQYF	TGTGCCAGCGGGTCAGGAGGGTCCTACGAGCAGTACTTC
many	TRBV28	TRBD1	TRBJ2-7	CASSPTGGNEQYF	TGTGCCAGCAGTCCGACAGGGGGCAACGAGCAGTACTTC
many	TRBV5-6	-	TRBJ2-5	CASTLGLSQETQYF	TGTGCCAGCACCTTGGGACTCTCCCAAGAGACCCAGTACTTC
many	TRBV27	TRBD2	TRBJ2-5	CASSGGGSYQETQYF	TGTGCCAGCAGTGGGGGAGGGAGCTACCAAGAGACCCAGTACTTC
many	TRBV6-2/TRBV6-3	-	TRBJ1-1	CASSYPWDEAFF	TGTGCCAGCAGTTACCCCTGGGATGAAGCTTTCTTT
many	TRBV28	TRBD1	TRBJ2-1	CAADSGTGFEQFF	TGTGCCGCCGATTCCGGGACAGGGTTTGAGCAGTTCTTC
many	TRBV7-2	-	TRBJ2-7	CASSSGAGNPYEQYF	TGTGCCAGCAGCTCCGGGGCAGGTAACCCCTACGAGCAGTACTTC
few	TRBV19	TRBD1	TRBJ1-5	CASTLTGGFHQPQHF	TGTGCCAGTACCCTTACAGGGGGGTTTCATCAGCCCCAGCATTTT
many	TRBV29-1	-	TRBJ2-1	CSVEGHGEQFF	TGCAGCGTGGAGGGCCACGGTGAGCAGTTCTTC
many	TRBV12-3/TRBV12-4	-	TRBJ2-7	CASSLDTRTTYF	TGTGCCAGCAGTTTAGATACGCGAACGACGTACTTC
-	TRBV20-1	-	TRBJ2-1	CSARATGRGSYDEQFF	TGCAGTGCTAGGGCGACAGGGAGGGGCTCCTACGATGAGCAGTTCTTC
few	TRBV12-3/TRBV12-4	TRBD1	TRBJ2-5	CASSLSDRGHETQYF	TGTGCCAGCAGCCTTTCTGACAGGGGGCACGAGACCCAGTACTTC
few	TRBV7-8	-	TRBJ1-2	CASSLAAGYGYTF	TGTGCCAGCAGCTTAGCGGCAGGATATGGCTACACCTTC
few	TRBV6-1	TRBD2	TRBJ2-7	CASSEGLWREAYEQYF	TGTGCCAGCAGTGAAGGCTTGTGGCGGGAGGCCTACGAGCAGTACTTC
many	TRBV12-3/TRBV12-4	-	TRBJ1-1	CASRPQGTNTEAFF	TGTGCCAGCAGGCCCCAGGGAACGAACACTGAAGCTTTCTTT
-	TRBV7-8	-	TRBJ2-6	CASSLGEPGANVLTF	TGTGCCAGCAGCTTAGGGGAGCCTGGGGCCAACGTCCTGACTTTC
-	TRBV19	-	TRBJ1-1	CASSGSRNTEAFF	TGTGCCAGTAGTGGTTCGAGGAACACTGAAGCTTTCTTT
many	TRBV20-1	TRBD1	TRBJ1-2	CSARDDRGSYGYTF	TGCAGTGCTAGAGATGACAGGGGTTCCTATGGCTACACCTTC
-	TRBV6-5	-	TRBJ2-1	CASSYSRASSYNEQFF	TGTGCCAGCAGTTACTCGAGGGCGAGCTCCTACAATGAGCAGTTCTTC
-	TRBV12-5	TRBD2	TRBJ2-3	CASGVFSGSQDTQYF	TGTGCTAGTGGGGTCTTTAGCGGGAGTCAAGATACGCAGTATTTT
once	TRBV19	-	TRBJ1-5	CATSDSGTPNQPQHF	TGTGCCACCTCTGATTCCGGGACACCAAATCAGCCCCAGCATTTT
few	TRBV2	-	TRBJ2-7	CASSGQGIKNYEQYF	TGTGCCAGCAGTGGGCAGGGGATTAAGAACTACGAGCAGTACTTC
many	TRBV18	TRBD1	TRBJ2-7	CASSPRGQDYEQYF	TGTGCCAGCTCACCGCGGGGACAGGACTACGAGCAGTACTTC
many	TRBV27	-	TRBJ1-1	CASSYRQENTEAFF	TGTGCCAGCAGTTACCGACAGGAAAACACTGAAGCTTTCTTT
many	TRBV12-3/TRBV12-4	TRBD1	TRBJ2-7	CASSPQGKGSYEQYF	TGTGCCAGCAGCCCACAGGGGAAGGGCTCCTACGAGCAGTACTTC
few	TRBV7-6	TRBD1	TRBJ2-1	CASSLVGQGADEQFF	TGTGCCAGCAGCTTAGTGGGACAGGGGGCGGATGAGCAGTTCTTC